This entry features one T cell receptor beta chain sequence. Its antigen is undetermined. It was with 60 Vbeta and 13 Jbeta primers that the PCR ran. Assay used: immunoSEQ multiplex PCR; TCRdb lists only in-frame clones, some missing. Here the sample spans about 120,000 clones, approximately 80% being singletons. Germline V gene sequence: CDR1 SGHNT, CDR2 YYREEE (reference sequence). V was trimmed by 7 bases and J by 3 bases, leaving 14 bases between them. The CDR3 sequence is 13 residues long. This sample is part of a study of cytomegalovirus exposure and HLA in healthy donors. Study-wide background: Some 85 million unique TCRs from HLA-typed donors were held in an early data release.

General study findings and limits: A later analysis linked more than 15,000 TCR beta sequences to HLA alleles at 0.05 false discovery rate.

The chain couples TRBV5-4 to TRBJ2-7; a possible D gene is TRBD1 (5 bases). Specimen: PBMCs. This sequence was found in a woman between 18 and 29 years old in good health and CMV-seronegative. CDR3 amino acids: CASGPQGSYEQYF. The CDR3 nucleotides read TGTGCCAGCGGCCCTCAGGGTAGCTACGAGCAGTACTTC. The complete variable domain, with remaining parts taken from reference TRBV5-4 and TRBJ2-7, reads ETGVTQSPTHLIKTRGQQVTLRCSSQSGHNTVSWYQQALGQGPQFIFQYYREEENGRGNFPPRFSGLQFPNYSSELNVNALELDDSALYLCASGPQGSYEQYFGPGTRLTVT.